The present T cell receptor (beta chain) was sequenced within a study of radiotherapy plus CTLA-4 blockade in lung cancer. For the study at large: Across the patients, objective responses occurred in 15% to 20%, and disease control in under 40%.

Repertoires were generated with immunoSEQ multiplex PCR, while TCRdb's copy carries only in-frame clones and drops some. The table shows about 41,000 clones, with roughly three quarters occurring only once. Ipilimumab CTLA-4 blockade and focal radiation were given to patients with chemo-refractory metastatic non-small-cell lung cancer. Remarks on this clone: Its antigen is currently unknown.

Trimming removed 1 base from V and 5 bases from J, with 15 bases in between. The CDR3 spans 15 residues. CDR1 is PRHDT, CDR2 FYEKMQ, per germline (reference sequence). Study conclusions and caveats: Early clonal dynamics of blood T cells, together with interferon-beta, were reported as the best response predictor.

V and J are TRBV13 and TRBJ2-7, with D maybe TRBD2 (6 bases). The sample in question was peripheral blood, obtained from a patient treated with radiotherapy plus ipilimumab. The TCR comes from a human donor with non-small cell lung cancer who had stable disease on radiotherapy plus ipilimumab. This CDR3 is CASSLAGLPPNEQYF. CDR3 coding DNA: TGTGCCAGCAGCTTAGCGGGACTCCCTCCTAACGAGCAGTACTTC.